These 13 T cell receptor beta chains came from one sample sequenced in a study of shared clonotypes between healthy human individuals. Only in-frame clones appear in the TCRdb table, and some are missing; sequencing was by immunoSEQ multiplex PCR. In the table there are around 2,000,000 clones, 95% of which are singletons. Sequencing was done on a sample of naive CD4+ T cells sorted from blood. This sample's subset: CD45RA+ positively selected. Every receptor here comes from a man aged 18 to 35 in good health.

The rearrangement links TRBV2 to TRBJ1-6; D call uncertain. The V gene's germline CDR1 is SNHLY and CDR2 FYNNEI. The length of the CDR3 is 15 residues. The germline V and J ends were trimmed by 5 bases and 15 bases, with 23 bases remaining between them. For the CDR3, the DNA is TGTGCCAGCAGTCCCGAGGACGTATTCTCCGGAGGCCTCCACTTT. This codes for CASSPEDVFSGGLHF.

This chain uses TRBV29-1 with TRBJ1-4; tentatively, D is TRBD1 (6 bases). CDR1 is SQVTM and CDR2 is ANQGSEA in the germline V gene. CDR3 size: 13 residues. With 4 bases removed from V and 7 bases from J, the gap between germline ends came to 13 bases. Here the CDR3 DNA reads TGCAGCGTTGCGAGCAGGGGCGGTGAAAAACTGTTTTTT. As protein: CSVASRGGEKLFF.

This sequence joins TRBV14 and TRBJ1-2, with D possibly being TRBD1 (6 bases). The CDR3 extends over 16 amino acids. V was trimmed by 1 base and J by 4 bases, leaving 16 bases between them. Germline CDR1 is SGHDN and CDR2 is FVKESK. The CDR3 nucleotides read TGTGCCAGCAGCCAAGGGGGCAGGGGTCCCTTCTATGGCTACACCTTC. Its protein product is CASSQGGRGPFYGYTF.

The CDR3 DNA reads TGTGCCAGCAGCTTGGGACTAGCGGGCGCCGGTTCCTACGAGCAGTACTTC. Translating gives CASSLGLAGAGSYEQYF. This rearrangement joins TRBV5-4 to TRBJ2-7; 10 nucleotides line up with TRBD2. V trimming: 0 bases; J trimming: 1 base; junction bases outside the gene matches: 7. The V gene's germline CDR1 is SGHNT and CDR2 YYREEE (reference sequence). This CDR3 has 17 residues.

Concerning this clone itself: A much larger clone sits a single nucleotide away, making a read error possible. The same CDR3 arises from other DNA sequences in this sample as well. This rearrangement joins TRBV13 to TRBJ2-2; D gene ambiguous. Germline CDR1 PRHDT, CDR2 FYEKMQ (reference sequence). V lost 0 bases, J lost 4 bases, and 3 bases lay in between. The CDR3 sequence is 13 residues long. The chain's CDR3 is CASSLGGTGELFF. In DNA, the CDR3 is TGTGCCAGCAGCTTAGGGGGCACCGGGGAGCTGTTTTTT.

About this clone: The same CDR3 also results from other DNA sequences found in this sample. The chain carries TRBV5-1 and TRBJ1-5, with a weak D call TRBD1 (5 bases). V shed 0 bases and J shed 6 bases, with 10 bases lying between them. This CDR3 contains 14 residues. Germline V lookup: CDR1 SGHRS, CDR2 YFSETQ. The CDR3 reads CASSLGGESQPQHF. In DNA form, the CDR3 reads TGCGCCAGCAGCTTGGGAGGGGAGTCTCAGCCCCAGCATTTT.

This rearrangement joins TRBV5-1 to TRBJ2-7; D not resolved. Germline-derived CDR1 and CDR2 are SGHRS and YFSETQ. Trimming removed 0 bases from V and 2 bases from J, with 9 bases in between. The length of the CDR3 is 14 residues. The CDR3 DNA is TGCGCCAGCAGCTTGGAGGCGGTGACCTACGAGCAGTACTTC. Protein: CASSLEAVTYEQYF.

This sequence joins TRBV9 and TRBJ2-5; D may be TRBD2 (7 bases). The CDR3 runs to 14 residues. V lost 4 bases to trimming and J lost 5 bases, with 15 bases between them. Germline CDR1 and CDR2: SGDLS and YYNGEE. The DNA of the CDR3 is TGTGCCAGCAGCCGGGGGGCCGGAGGGGAGACCCAGTACTTC. Translated: CASSRGAGGETQYF.

The chain has TRBV10-1 and TRBJ2-7; weak D call: TRBD1 (6 bases). The CDR3 is 13 residues long. Germline assignment: CDR1 WNHNN and CDR2 SYGVQD (reference sequence). V gave up 8 bases and J gave up 1 base, with 12 bases separating them. Here the CDR3 reads CASYRVTSYEQYF. CDR3 nucleotides: TGCGCCAGCTACAGGGTAACGTCCTACGAGCAGTACTTC.

This clone was detected once. V usage is TRBV6-1 and J usage is TRBJ1-2, with TRBD1 identical over 8 bases. The CDR3 totals 15 residues. The V gene's germline CDR1 is MNHNS and CDR2 SASEGT. V lost 3 bases to trimming and J lost 4 bases; unmatched junction nucleotides: 7. CDR3 in DNA: TGTGCCAGCAGTGAGGGCTGGACAGGGACCTATGGCTACACCTTC. As protein: CASSEGWTGTYGYTF.

The V call is TRBV7-9, the J call TRBJ1-4, with 8 bases identical to TRBD1. The junction had 7 bases not matched to a gene; V was cut back by 5 bases and J by 5 bases. The CDR3 is 15 residues long. Germline V lookup: CDR1 SEHNR, CDR2 FQNEAQ (reference sequence). The CDR3 nucleotides read TGTGCCAGCAGCCTACGGACAGGGCTGAATGAAAAACTGTTTTTT. This sequence encodes CASSLRTGLNEKLFF.

As concerns this clone: The sample contains more than one DNA sequence encoding this CDR3. The gene calls are TRBV18 and TRBJ2-7; D ambiguous. The CDR3 is 14 amino acids. Looked up from germline, CDR1 is KGHSH and CDR2 is LQKENI. Between the trimmed V and J ends, which lost 2 bases and 0 bases, there was a span of 8 bases. Here the CDR3 reads CASSPGRRSYEQYF. For the CDR3, the DNA is TGTGCCAGCTCACCAGGGCGACGCTCCTACGAGCAGTACTTC.

The V call is TRBV7-2, the J call TRBJ1-2; D is undetermined. V was shortened by 0 bases and J by 0 bases, with 17 bases between the two germline ends. Germline V gene sequence: CDR1 SGHTA, CDR2 FQGNSA. This CDR3 has 18 residues. The CDR3: CASSLASGSSVANYGYTF. The CDR3 coding sequence is TGTGCCAGCAGCTTAGCCTCCGGGTCTTCCGTGGCTAACTATGGCTACACCTTC.